The sequence of this T cell receptor beta chain was determined in a study of shared clonotypes between healthy human individuals. V was shortened by 0 bases and J by 3 bases, with 9 bases between the two germline ends. CDR1 and CDR2 (germline): MGHRA, YSYEKL. This CDR3 has 15 residues. Study-wide findings and caveats: Genetic and exposure-history diversity was limited by the small donor number.

In the sorted-subset replicate PCRs, approximately 200 ng DNA, roughly 30,000 T cell genomes, was used. Original processing notes: ImmunoSEQ gave junction-only sequences without quality scores, so filtering differed. Generated by immunoSEQ multiplex PCR, the TCRdb table keeps only in-frame clones and is missing some. V, J and clone size were drawn from that table, and D and trimming were deduced from the DNA. This sample carries under 2.5 million clones, around 92% of them seen once, and the ten largest clones take roughly 0.34%. A note on this clone: Its antigen is still unknown.

This chain uses TRBV4-1 with TRBJ2-1; D is uncertain. The source is a man between 18 and 35 years old in good health. Some clones in this sample may be carry-over from other donors' samples. Source material: naive CD4+ T cells from PBMCs. Subset here: CD45RA+ positively selected. CDR3 in amino acids: CASSQDLKVYNEQFF. The CDR3 bases are TGCGCCAGCAGCCAAGATCTGAAGGTCTACAATGAGCAGTTCTTC.